This T cell receptor (beta chain) comes out of a study of blood T cell repertoires in COVID-19. Method: immunoSEQ multiplex PCR; TCRdb's copy keeps in-frame clones and lacks some. The sample lists more than 250,000 clones; approximately 90% were seen once. The sample consisted of peripheral blood. This clonotype was sampled from a woman in her thirties with COVID-19, enrolled during active disease.

This chain's CDR3 is CASSPRNSGDRTQYF. The CDR3 bases are TGTGCCAGCAGCCCCCGTAATAGCGGGGACCGGACCCAGTACTTC. The chain links TRBV9 to TRBJ2-5; TRBD2 aligns across 8 bases. V gave up 4 bases and J gave up 7 bases; unmatched junction bases: 12. From germline, CDR1 is SGDLS and CDR2 YYNGEE. The CDR3 length is 15 residues.